A selection of T cell receptor beta chains follows, all from one sample in a study of blood T cell repertoires in COVID-19. The assay was immunoSEQ multiplex PCR, and TCRdb's table has in-frame clones only and misses some. The repertoire holds hundreds of thousands of clones, with roughly nine tenths as singletons. Sequenced: peripheral blood. The origin of the receptors is a woman in her thirties with COVID-19, enrolled during active disease. Each CDR3 is given with its conserved first and last residue. D genes are given only for firm matches. Size is stated for part of the rows, as once, few or many counts, or as a class when the clone is expanded.

abundance	v_gene	d_gene	j_gene	CDR3nt	CDR3aa
NA	TRBV7-8	NA	TRBJ1-1	TGTGCCAGCAGCTTAGGGCAGGGGTACTGGTCGACTGAAGCTTTCTTT	CASSLGQGYWSTEAFF
NA	TRBV19	TRBD1	TRBJ2-2	TGTGCCAGTAGTCCAGGGGGCAACACCGGGGAGCTGTTTTTT	CASSPGGNTGELFF
NA	TRBV4-3	NA	TRBJ2-2	TGCGCCAGCAGCCAAGGGACGGACTGGGCCGGGGAGCTGTTTTTT	CASSQGTDWAGELFF
NA	TRBV18	TRBD1	TRBJ2-3	TGTGCCAGCTCACCAGGGGGACAGGGTTCCGCAGATACGCAGTATTTT	CASSPGGQGSADTQYF
NA	TRBV7-2	TRBD2	TRBJ2-5	TGTGCCAGCAGCCGCGGGGGGGTCGGGGAGACCCAGTACTTC	CASSRGGVGETQYF
NA	TRBV6-5	NA	TRBJ2-3	TGTGCCAGCAGTTCCTACGAGAGCACAGATACGCAGTATTTT	CASSSYESTDTQYF
NA	TRBV7-2	NA	TRBJ2-7	TGTGCCAGCAGTACCGGTCGGGACGAGCAGTACTTC	CASSTGRDEQYF
NA	TRBV3-1/TRBV3-2	TRBD2	TRBJ2-3	TGTGCCAGCAGACCCGCGGGGGGCCTCCCAGATACGCAGTATTTT	CASRPAGGLPDTQYF
NA	TRBV29-1	TRBD2	TRBJ2-5	TGCAGCGTTGATCCCAGCGGGAGCGCAGAGACCCAGTACTTC	CSVDPSGSAETQYF
NA	TRBV7-8	TRBD1	TRBJ2-3	TGTGCCAGCAGCTCCGAGGGGGCACCAGATACGCAGTATTTT	CASSSEGAPDTQYF
NA	TRBV19	NA	TRBJ1-1	TGTGCCAGTAGATACCCCGGGGGGGACACTGAAGCTTTCTTT	CASRYPGGDTEAFF
NA	TRBV7-9	NA	TRBJ1-1	TGTGCCAGCAGCTTAAAGGGGTCGAACACTGAAGCTTTCTTT	CASSLKGSNTEAFF
NA	TRBV3-1/TRBV3-2	TRBD1	TRBJ1-1	TGTGCCAGCGGGGTGCAGGGGGCGGCTGAAGCTTTCTTT	CASGVQGAAEAFF
NA	TRBV11-3	TRBD2	TRBJ2-3	TGTGCCAGCAGCAATAGCGGGAGGGACACAGATACGCAGTATTTT	CASSNSGRDTDTQYF
once	TRBV9	TRBD1	TRBJ1-1	TGTGCCAGCAGCGTCGGACAGGGGGACACTGAAGCTTTCTTT	CASSVGQGDTEAFF
NA	TRBV27	NA	TRBJ1-3	TGTGCCAGCAGTGGGCTGGTCTATAGCTCTGGAAACACCATATATTTT	CASSGLVYSSGNTIYF
NA	TRBV5-6	TRBD1	TRBJ1-5	TGTGCCAGCAGCTTGGGACAGGGGGCCGGGAGGCCCCAGCATTTT	CASSLGQGAGRPQHF
NA	TRBV6-5	NA	TRBJ2-7	TGTGCCAGCAGTTACTCGGCGGGGGCGCGCTCCTACGAGCAGTACTTC	CASSYSAGARSYEQYF
NA	TRBV5-5	TRBD2	TRBJ2-2	TGTGCCAGCAGCTGGGAGTCACTAGCGTCCGGGGAGCTGTTTTTT	CASSWESLASGELFF
once	TRBV9	TRBD2	TRBJ2-3	TGTGCCAGCAGCGCCGTAGCGGGGCGCACAGATACGCAGTATTTT	CASSAVAGRTDTQYF
NA	TRBV7-2	TRBD1	TRBJ2-6	TGTGCCAGCAGCTGGGACAGCGCGCTCTCTGGGGCCAACGTCCTGACTTTC	CASSWDSALSGANVLTF
once	TRBV24-1	TRBD2	TRBJ2-2	TGTGCCACCAGTGACCATCCGACTAGCGGGAGGACCGGGGAGCTGTTTTTT	CATSDHPTSGRTGELFF
once	TRBV14	NA	TRBJ2-7	TGTGCCAGCAGCCAAGGACAGGAGGTGGAGAGCCGGAGGCGCGCCTACGAGCAGTACTTC	CASSQGQEVESRRRAYEQYF
NA	TRBV10-3	NA	TRBJ2-3	TGTGCCATCAGTGACCTAAGCACAGATACGCAGTATTTT	CAISDLSTDTQYF
once	TRBV2	NA	TRBJ2-5	TGTGCCAGCAGCGAACGGGAGACCCAGTACTTC	CASSERETQYF
few	TRBV25-1	NA	TRBJ2-1	TGTGCCAGCAGTGCCCAGGGGCCCAAGGTTGTCAATGAGCAGTTCTTC	CASSAQGPKVVNEQFF
NA	TRBV5-5	TRBD1	TRBJ1-6	TGTGCCAGCAGCTCGGGACAGGAGGGTTCACCCCTCCACTTT	CASSSGQEGSPLHF
once	TRBV29-1	TRBD2	TRBJ2-1	TGCAGCGCCGAGGGGGGTAGCGGGAGATCCTACAATGAGCAGTTCTTC	CSAEGGSGRSYNEQFF
NA	TRBV5-4	TRBD2	TRBJ2-3	TGTGCCAGCAGCCTAGCGGGAGACTCCACAGATACGCAGTATTTT	CASSLAGDSTDTQYF
NA	TRBV6-5	TRBD1	TRBJ1-5	TGTGCCAGCGGACAGGGGAATATGAATCAGCCCCAGCATTTT	CASGQGNMNQPQHF
NA	TRBV3-1/TRBV3-2	TRBD1	TRBJ1-1	TGTGCCAGCAGCCTACACCAGGACAGGGATTTCAGAGCTTTCTTT	CASSLHQDRDFRAFF
NA	TRBV6-4	TRBD1	TRBJ1-3	TGTGCCACCTACAGGGGCAGCTCTGGAAACACCATATATTTT	CATYRGSSGNTIYF
NA	TRBV28	TRBD2	TRBJ2-1	TGTGCCAGCAGCGCTTTTCCCAGCGGGGGCTACAATGAGCAGTTCTTC	CASSAFPSGGYNEQFF
once	TRBV9	TRBD2	TRBJ2-2	TGTGCCAGCAGGAAAGCGGGGGAGGGGACCGGGGAGCTGTTTTTT	CASRKAGEGTGELFF
NA	TRBV27	NA	TRBJ2-5	TGTGCCAGCAGTTTATCCGGGAGGGGGCCCCAAGAGACCCAGTACTTC	CASSLSGRGPQETQYF
NA	TRBV7-2	NA	TRBJ1-1	TGTGCCAGCAGCTTGGACATGAACACTGAAGCTTTCTTT	CASSLDMNTEAFF
once	TRBV6-4	TRBD1	TRBJ1-1	TGTGCCAGCACGGGTCGACAGGGAGTAGTTAGTCGTACTGAAGCTTTCTTT	CASTGRQGVVSRTEAFF
few	TRBV10-3	NA	TRBJ1-2	TGTGCCACAGGTGCGGGGGAGGGTGGCTACACCTTC	CATGAGEGGYTF
NA	TRBV7-2	NA	TRBJ1-2	TGTGCCAGCAGCCGTGACAGTAACTATGGCTACACCTTC	CASSRDSNYGYTF
NA	TRBV2	TRBD1	TRBJ2-7	TGTGCCAGCAGCTCGGACAGGAATAAGGTCCACGAGCAGTACTTC	CASSSDRNKVHEQYF
NA	TRBV19	NA	TRBJ2-3	TGTGCCAGTAATCAGGGGTTGGGTTCAGATACGCAGTATTTT	CASNQGLGSDTQYF
once	TRBV5-4	NA	TRBJ1-2	TGTGCCAGCAGGGGGCCGGGACAATCTGCCATCCAGGGCTACACCTTC	CASRGPGQSAIQGYTF
NA	TRBV2	TRBD1	TRBJ1-2	TGTGCCAGCAGTGTGGCAGGGGGTGCCCCTCCTTATGGCTACACCTTC	CASSVAGGAPPYGYTF
NA	TRBV3-1/TRBV3-2	TRBD1	TRBJ1-2	TGTGCCAGCAGCCAAGAAGGTTTCAATTCCTGGGCAGGGGGATCCTATGGCTACACCTTC	CASSQEGFNSWAGGSYGYTF
NA	TRBV5-1	TRBD2	TRBJ2-1	TGCGCCAGCAGCTTGTCGACTAGCGGGAGCAGGAGTGAGCAGTTCTTC	CASSLSTSGSRSEQFF
NA	TRBV2	NA	TRBJ1-5	TGTGCCAGCAGTGAGGGGGGATATCAGCCCCAGCATTTT	CASSEGGYQPQHF
NA	TRBV6-5	TRBD1	TRBJ1-2	TGTGCCACCGTCTCTCTTAGGGGGCCTAACTATGGCTACACCTTC	CATVSLRGPNYGYTF
NA	TRBV7-9	NA	TRBJ2-3	TGTGCCAGCAGCCCGGAGGGGCTAGCGAATACGCAGTATTTT	CASSPEGLANTQYF
NA	TRBV3-1/TRBV3-2	TRBD2	TRBJ2-3	TGTGCCAGCAGCCAAGGCGCTAGCGGGGGATTAGATACGCAGTATTTT	CASSQGASGGLDTQYF
NA	TRBV29-1	NA	TRBJ1-1	TGCAGCGTTGACTCCCGACTGATGAACACTGAAGCTTTCTTT	CSVDSRLMNTEAFF
few	TRBV7-9	TRBD2	TRBJ2-1	TGTGCCAGCAGCTCGACGACTAGCGGGGGCCTCTACAATGAGCAGTTCTTC	CASSSTTSGGLYNEQFF
NA	TRBV7-9	TRBD2	TRBJ2-1	TGTGCCAGCAGCCCCACCCGGGCTAGCGGTTACAATGAGCAGTTCTTC	CASSPTRASGYNEQFF
NA	TRBV7-9	NA	TRBJ2-5	TGTGCCAGCAGCTTATCGTCACCGGGGGGCGGCCTGGAGACCCAGTACTTC	CASSLSSPGGGLETQYF
NA	TRBV11-3	TRBD2	TRBJ2-5	TGTGCCAGCAGCTTAGGGGCGGGAGTGGAGACCCAGTACTTC	CASSLGAGVETQYF
NA	TRBV7-7	TRBD1	TRBJ2-3	TGTGCTAGCAGCTTAGCCGGGACAGGTAGCACAGATACGCAGTATTTT	CASSLAGTGSTDTQYF
NA	TRBV9	TRBD2	TRBJ2-1	TGTGCCAGCAGCGTCCGCGGACTAGCGGGAGTAAATGAGCAGTTCTTC	CASSVRGLAGVNEQFF
few	TRBV2	NA	TRBJ2-7	TGTGCCAGCATCAGAGGGCCCTCCAGCACCGAGCAGTACTTC	CASIRGPSSTEQYF
NA	TRBV5-8	NA	TRBJ1-1	TGTGCCAGCAGCCGGGGGATGAACACTGAAGCTTTCTTT	CASSRGMNTEAFF
NA	TRBV7-9	NA	TRBJ2-7	TGTGCCAGCAGCCCCCCCGAGGCTCGCGAGCAGTACTTC	CASSPPEAREQYF
NA	TRBV19	NA	TRBJ1-4	TGTGCCAGTAGCCTTGGCAGGGCGGAGGAAAAACTGTTTTTT	CASSLGRAEEKLFF